This T cell receptor beta chain was sequenced during a study of T cells after posttransplantation cyclophosphamide. As regards this clone: Its antigen is unidentified.

Methotrexate plus calcineurin inhibitor accompanied controls' myeloablative marrow transplants; sampling was 1 year later. TCRdb keeps only in-frame clones here, not all; method: immunoSEQ multiplex PCR. The sample lists about 16,000 clones; roughly 87% were seen once. General study points: TRB overlap between skin or GI tissue T cells and blood was limited. Recipient CMV seropositivity and CMV reactivation strongly tracked TRB clonality.

The origin of this receptor is a male patient in his fifties who received an allogeneic stem cell transplant from an unrelated donor, was CMV-positive, and had chronic GVHD only. Some T cells may be provided by the graft donor. Sequenced material: PBMCs, taken after an allogeneic stem cell transplant with a calcineurin inhibitor and methotrexate.

This chain's CDR3 is CASSLGGDYEQYF. For the CDR3, the DNA is TGTGCCAGCAGTTTAGGGGGGGACTACGAGCAGTACTTC. The rearrangement links TRBV28 to TRBJ2-7; 7 bases match TRBD2. The CDR3 is 13 residues long. V dropped 2 bases and J dropped 3; count of bases not matched to a gene: 1. Germline V CDR1 and CDR2: MDHEN, SYDVKM.